Below, 30 T cell receptor beta chains from the same sample are listed, as sequenced in a study of post-analysis software for immune sequencing data. Study observations and caveats: Several TRBV segments (TRBV5-6, TRBV5-1 and TRBV20-1 among them) occurred more frequently in patients than in controls.

These receptors have no identified antigens. The TCR beta cDNA libraries carried unique molecular identifiers. MiXCR, run by TCRdb on the PCR reads, gives a single entry per CDR3 protein. The sample consists of about 430,000 distinct CDR3 sequences, approximately 42% of them appearing once. Sequences were obtained from blood. The source of these receptors is a girl aged 2 to 10 with multiple sclerosis.

The chain combines TRBV28 with TRBJ2-1; a possible D gene is TRBD2 (5 bases). The germline CDR1 and CDR2 sequences are MDHEN and SYDVKM. The V gene lost 3 bases and the J gene lost 8 bases, with 23 bases spanning the gap. The CDR3 has 17 amino acids. This CDR3 reads CASSFLLRSGRRYEQFF. CDR3 DNA sequence: TGTGCCAGCAGTTTTCTCTTGAGGAGCGGACGACGGTATGAGCAGTTCTTC.

The chain couples TRBV20-1 to TRBJ2-4, with 8 bases matching TRBD2. With the DNA end fitting TRBJ2-7 better, the J assignment may be wrong. Germline V gene sequence: CDR1 DFQATT, CDR2 SNEGSKA (reference sequence). This CDR3 comprises 15 residues. The CDR3 reads CSASSAAGGFYEQYF. CDR3 DNA: TGCAGTGCTTCAAGCGCGGCGGGAGGTTTCTACGAGCAGTACTTC.

This chain joins TRBV5-1 and TRBJ2-1; possibly TRBD1 for D (6 bases). The J call is uncertain, as TRBJ2-7 better fits the DNA end. The CDR3 covers 17 residues. The germline V gene encodes CDR1 SGHRS and CDR2 YFSETQ. CDR3 region: CASSLTPTGHISYEQYF. The CDR3 DNA sequence: TGCGCCAGCAGCTTGACCCCCACGGGACATATTTCCTACGAGCAGTACTTC.

This clonotype was observed a handful of times. The chain recombines TRBV12-3 or TRBV12-4 with TRBJ2-3; TRBD2 aligns across 8 bases. This CDR3 has 16 residues. V trimming: 1 base; J trimming: 2 bases; junction bases outside the gene matches: 5. Here the CDR3 DNA reads TGTGCCAGCAGTTTAGGCCTAGCGGGCACCACAGATACGCAGTATTTT. It translates to CASSLGLAGTTDTQYF.

This clonotype was seen only a few times. The chain is built from TRBV12-3 or TRBV12-4 and TRBJ1-4, with D hard to call. The CDR3 extends over 16 amino acids. Trimming removed 5 bases at V and 3 bases at J, with 16 bases between. The CDR3, as DNA: TGTGCCAGCAGTCTAACACACGGACTCCCTAATGAAAAACTGTTTTTT. Translation: CASSLTHGLPNEKLFF.

This clonotype turned up a few times. This chain uses TRBV7-3 with TRBJ2-1, with 8 bases lining up with TRBD2. Germline V lookup: CDR1 SGHTA, CDR2 FQGTGA. Trimming cost V 4 bases and J 4 bases; bases outside gene matches: 6. CDR3 length equals 15 residues. CDR3 loop: CASSSLTSGYNEQFF. CDR3 in DNA: TGTGCCAGCAGCTCACTCACTAGCGGTTACAATGAGCAGTTCTTC.

This chain links TRBV5-1 with TRBJ2-4; 9 bases line up with TRBD1. V trimming: 4 bases; J trimming: 5 bases; junction bases outside the gene matches: 10. Germline CDR1 SGHRS, CDR2 YFSETQ. The CDR3 runs to 16 residues. CDR3 in DNA: TGCGCCAGCAGCCCCCGGACCGGGACAGGGCAAAACATTCAGTACTTC. This translates into CASSPRTGTGQNIQYF.

V usage is TRBV6-1 and J usage is TRBJ2-3; D might be TRBD1 (6 bases). V gave up 2 bases and J gave up 8 bases, with 17 bases separating them. Per the germline V gene, CDR1 is MNHNS and CDR2 is SASEGT. The CDR3 consists of 15 residues. The CDR3 DNA follows: TGTGCCAGCAGTGAACCCCGCAGGGGAAGGGTTACGCAGTATTTT. Encoded protein: CASSEPRRGRVTQYF.

This clonotype was seen once. The gene calls are TRBV24-1 and TRBJ2-1; no clear D. V was trimmed by 5 bases and J by 6 bases, leaving 4 bases between them. CDR1 and CDR2 from the germline V gene are KGHDR and SFDVKD. This CDR3 spans 11 amino acids. The DNA of the CDR3 is TGTGCCACCAGTGGGCGCAATGAGCAGTTCTTC. Translating it yields CATSGRNEQFF.

This clonotype came up a few times. This chain links TRBV12-3 or TRBV12-4 with TRBJ2-7; no definite D call. V gave up 5 bases and J gave up 0 bases, with 11 bases separating them. This CDR3 is 14 amino acids long. CDR3 sequence: CASSPMQSSYEQYF. Here the CDR3 DNA reads TGTGCCAGCAGTCCAATGCAGAGCTCCTACGAGCAGTACTTC.

The gene calls are TRBV10-3 and TRBJ2-5; 9 bases are shared with TRBD2. Germline CDR1 reads ENHRY; CDR2 reads SYGVKD. With 10 bases clipped from V and 5 bases from J, the junction kept 2 bases outside the gene matches. CDR3 length: 11 residues. CDR3 in amino acids: CATGTSETQYF. CDR3 bases: TGTGCCACCGGGACTAGCGAGACCCAGTACTTC.

V is TRBV6-5 and J is TRBJ2-7; the D call may be TRBD1 or TRBD2 (5 bases each). This CDR3 has 18 residues. Germline V CDR1 and CDR2: MNHEY, SVGAGI. V shed 0 bases and J shed 0 bases, with 18 bases lying between them. The CDR3 spells CASSYSRGAATFSYEQYF. DNA of the CDR3: TGTGCCAGCAGTTACTCGAGGGGAGCGGCCACTTTCTCCTACGAGCAGTACTTC.

Of note for this clonotype: At one end the junction does not follow the germline gene, possibly because of a read error. J is TRBJ2-3 and V is TRBV12-3 or TRBV12-4; 11 bases agree with TRBD2. The CDR3 consists of 16 residues. The CDR3 bases are TGTGCCAGCAGCCTCCAAAGACTAGCGGGGCTAGATGCGCAGTATTTT. It encodes CASSLQRLAGLDAQYF.

This clonotype was observed a handful of times. The J gene is TRBJ1-2, the V gene TRBV6-5; the D gene is possibly TRBD1 (6 bases). V dropped 6 bases and J dropped 7 bases, with 18 bases sitting between them. The CDR3 consists of 14 residues. CDR1 and CDR2 from the germline V gene are MNHEY and SVGAGI. DNA for the CDR3: TGTGCCAGCAGCCCCTGGGAGCTAGGGGGTGGCTACACCTTC. Its translation is CASSPWELGGGYTF.

The CDR3 here is CASSPNAGVPTDTQYF. The DNA for the CDR3 is TGTGCCAGCAGCCCGAACGCAGGGGTTCCCACAGATACGCAGTATTTT. The chain recombines TRBV7-9 with TRBJ2-3, with D perhaps TRBD1 (6 bases). Trimming took off 5 bases at V and 2 bases at J, with 17 bases between the two ends. This CDR3 comprises 16 residues. CDR1 is SEHNR and CDR2 is FQNEAQ in the germline V gene (reference sequence). The full variable domain, with the rest looked up from reference TRBV7-9 and TRBJ2-3, is DTGVSQNPRHKITKRGQNVTFRCDPISEHNRLYWYRQTLGQGPEFLTYFQNEAQLEKSRLLSDRFSAERPKGSFSTLEIQRTEQGDSAMYLCASSPNAGVPTDTQYFGPGTRLTVL.

The table lists this clonotype with a few counts. The chain carries TRBV28 and TRBJ1-6; D is unclear. The length of the CDR3 is 13 residues. V lost 7 bases to trimming and J lost 7 bases, with 11 bases between them. CDR1 and CDR2 from the germline V gene are MDHEN and SYDVKM. The CDR3 DNA reads TGTGCCAGCAAGGAGGCGCCGAATTCACCCCTCCACTTT. This gives the protein CASKEAPNSPLHF.

The table lists this clonotype with a few counts. The V and J genes are TRBV12-3 or TRBV12-4 and TRBJ1-1; maybe TRBD1 (5 bases). Trimming shortened V by 8 bases and J by 1 base, and 11 bases separated the two germline ends. This CDR3 region has 13 residues. The DNA of the CDR3 is TGTGCCAGCGCCCTCAGGGAGAACACTGAAGCTTTCTTT. Translating gives CASALRENTEAFF.

V usage is TRBV24-1 and J usage is TRBJ2-7, with D maybe TRBD2 (5 bases). Germline CDR1 reads KGHDR; CDR2 reads SFDVKD. V was cut by 1 base and J by 7 bases, with 13 bases left in between. The CDR3 is 14 residues long. The CDR3 loop reads CATSDFRGLLEQYF. The CDR3 DNA is TGTGCCACCAGTGATTTCCGGGGATTACTTGAGCAGTACTTC.

The table lists this clonotype with a few counts. The V call is TRBV27, the J call TRBJ2-7; D call uncertain. Germline V gene lookup returns CDR1 MNHEY and CDR2 SMNVEV (reference sequence). With 2 bases removed from V and 2 bases from J, the gap between germline ends came to 7 bases. The CDR3 is made up of 13 amino acids. CDR3 DNA sequence: TGTGCCAGCAGTTTACAGTTCACCTACGAGCAGTACTTC. Its translation: CASSLQFTYEQYF.

The chain recombines TRBV7-8 with TRBJ2-5; D unclear. Germline CDR1 and CDR2: SGHVS and FQNEAQ. The CDR3 is 13 residues long. With 2 bases removed from V and 0 bases from J, the gap between germline ends came to 4 bases. This chain's CDR3 is CASSLPHQETQYF. The CDR3 DNA reads as TGTGCCAGCAGCTTACCCCACCAAGAGACCCAGTACTTC.

This sequence joins TRBV7-2 and TRBJ2-3, with D perhaps matching TRBD1 (5 bases). The CDR3 spans 14 residues. Germline lookup yields CDR1 SGHTA and CDR2 FQGNSA. V lost 5 bases to trimming and J lost 3 bases, with 12 bases between them. CDR3 in amino acids: CASSVPSGTDTQYF. As DNA, the CDR3 is TGTGCCAGCAGCGTCCCATCAGGGACAGATACGCAGTATTTT.

The chain has TRBV7-9 and TRBJ2-1; possibly TRBD1 or TRBD2 for D (7 bases each). Trimming removed 1 base at V and 5 bases at J, with 18 bases between. Germline V gives CDR1 SEHNR, CDR2 FQNEAQ (reference sequence). The CDR3 has 17 residues. This chain's CDR3 is CASSLVRGGGKNNEQFF. The CDR3 coding sequence is TGTGCCAGCAGCTTAGTTAGGGGAGGGGGCAAAAACAATGAGCAGTTCTTC. Supplemented by reference TRBV7-9 and TRBJ2-1, the full variable domain reads DTGVSQNPRHKITKRGQNVTFRCDPISEHNRLYWYRQTLGQGPEFLTYFQNEAQLEKSRLLSDRFSAERPKGSFSTLEIQRTEQGDSAMYLCASSLVRGGGKNNEQFFGPGTRLTVL.

The chain links TRBV14 to TRBJ1-1, with D uncertain. The CDR3 has 13 amino acids. The V gene lost 5 bases and the J gene lost 4 bases, with 11 bases spanning the gap. Germline loops: CDR1 SGHDN, CDR2 FVKESK. CDR3 nucleotides: TGTGCCAGCAGCTCTATCGGAGTCACTGAAGCTTTCTTT. Translated, it gives CASSSIGVTEAFF.

The chain has TRBV7-2 and TRBJ2-4, with 7 bases aligning to TRBD2. This CDR3 is 17 amino acids long. V gave up 3 bases and J gave up 0 bases; unmatched junction bases: 8. The germline V gene encodes CDR1 SGHTA and CDR2 FQGNSA. The CDR3, as DNA: TGTGCCAGCAGCTTTAGCGGGTTTCCAGTAGCCAAAAACATTCAGTACTTC. It is translated as CASSFSGFPVAKNIQYF.

This chain connects TRBV7-8 to TRBJ1-2; 7 bases agree with TRBD1. CDR1 and CDR2 (germline): SGHVS, FQNEAQ. With 5 bases clipped from V and 0 bases from J, the junction kept 12 bases outside the gene matches. The length of the CDR3 is 17 residues. The CDR3 nucleotides read TGTGCCAGCAGCCCCAGGGGGTTCAGGGGGACTAACTATGGCTACACCTTC. This gives the protein CASSPRGFRGTNYGYTF. The full variable domain, in which reference TRBV7-8 and TRBJ1-2 provide the parts outside the CDR3, is GAGVSQSPRYKVAKRGQDVALRCDPISGHVSLFWYQQALGQGPEFLTYFQNEAQLDKSGLPSDRFFAERPEGSVSTLKIQRTQQEDSAVYLCASSPRGFRGTNYGYTFGSGTRLTVV.

The V and J genes are TRBV3-1 and TRBJ2-7; 9 bases are shared with TRBD1. With 2 bases clipped from V and 6 bases from J, the junction kept 11 bases outside the gene matches. Germline V lookup: CDR1 LGHDT, CDR2 YNNKEL (reference sequence). This CDR3 spans 16 amino acids. The CDR3 is CASSQRNRGRIREQYF. CDR3 coding DNA: TGTGCCAGCAGCCAAAGGAACAGGGGGCGTATTCGCGAGCAGTACTTC.

A few counts support this clonotype. The rearrangement links TRBV20-1 to TRBJ1-4; a possible D gene is TRBD1 (6 bases). The CDR3 is made up of 14 amino acids. V lost 0 bases to trimming and J lost 7 bases, with 12 bases between them. Germline loops: CDR1 DFQATT, CDR2 SNEGSKA (reference sequence). The DNA for the CDR3 is TGCAGTGCTAGAGATCGGGGGGCGAGTGAAAAACTGTTTTTT. Protein product: CSARDRGASEKLFF.

This clonotype is a singleton in its sample. The rearrangement uses TRBV2 and TRBJ2-1; tentatively, D is TRBD2 (6 bases). Germline loops: CDR1 SNHLY, CDR2 FYNNEI. Trimming removed 6 bases at V and 5 bases at J, with 14 bases between. The CDR3 is 14 amino acids. CDR3: CASSSGVFNNEQFF. The CDR3 DNA reads as TGTGCCAGCAGCTCGGGGGTGTTTAACAATGAGCAGTTCTTC.

The chain employs TRBV28 and TRBJ1-1; 9 bases match TRBD1. The CDR3 runs 16 residues. CDR1 is MDHEN and CDR2 is SYDVKM in the germline V gene. V dropped 1 base and J dropped 0; count of bases not matched to a gene: 3. CDR3 sequence: CASSLLTGGMNTEAFF. The CDR3 DNA is TGTGCCAGCAGTTTATTAACAGGGGGCATGAACACTGAAGCTTTCTTT.

This clonotype was counted between two and nine times. The chain employs TRBV2 and TRBJ2-1, with D unclear. CDR3 length: 11 residues. The germline V and J ends were trimmed by 7 bases and 4 bases, with 5 bases remaining between them. Germline V lookup: CDR1 SNHLY, CDR2 FYNNEI. The CDR3 nucleotides are TGTGCCAGCACGGGTTACAATGAGCAGTTCTTC. Its translation: CASTGYNEQFF.